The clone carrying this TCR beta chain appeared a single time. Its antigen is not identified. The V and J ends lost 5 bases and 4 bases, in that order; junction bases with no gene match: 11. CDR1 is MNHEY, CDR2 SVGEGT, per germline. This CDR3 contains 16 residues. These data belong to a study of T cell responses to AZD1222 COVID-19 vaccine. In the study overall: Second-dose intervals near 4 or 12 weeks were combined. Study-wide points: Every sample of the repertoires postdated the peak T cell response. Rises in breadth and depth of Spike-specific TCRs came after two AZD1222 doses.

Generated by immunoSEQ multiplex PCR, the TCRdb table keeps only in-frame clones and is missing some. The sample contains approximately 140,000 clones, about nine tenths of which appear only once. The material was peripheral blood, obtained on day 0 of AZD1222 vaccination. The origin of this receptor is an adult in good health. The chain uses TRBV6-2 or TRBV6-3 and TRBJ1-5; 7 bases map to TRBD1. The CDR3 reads CASSTNRGLGNQPQHF. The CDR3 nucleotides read TGTGCCAGCAGTACCAACAGGGGATTGGGAAATCAGCCCCAGCATTTT.